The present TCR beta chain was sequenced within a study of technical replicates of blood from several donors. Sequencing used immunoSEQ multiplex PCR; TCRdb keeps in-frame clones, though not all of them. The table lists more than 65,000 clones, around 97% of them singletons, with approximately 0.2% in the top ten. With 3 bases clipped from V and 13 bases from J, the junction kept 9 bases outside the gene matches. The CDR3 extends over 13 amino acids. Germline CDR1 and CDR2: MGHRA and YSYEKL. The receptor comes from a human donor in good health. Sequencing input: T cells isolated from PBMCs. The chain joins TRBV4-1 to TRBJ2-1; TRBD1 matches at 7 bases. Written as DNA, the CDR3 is TGCGCCAGCAGCCAGTTTGACAGGGCGAGTCAGTTCTTC. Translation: CASSQFDRASQFF.